One sample yielded the 29 T cell receptor beta chains listed below, sequenced in a study of T cell changes during pregnancy in multiple sclerosis. TCRdb's copy holds only in-frame clones and misses some; the assay was immunoSEQ multiplex PCR. Among some 57,000 clones listed, about 90% were seen once. The sequenced sample was CD4+ T cells from peripheral blood mononuclear cells, obtained after pregnancy. These receptors originate from a female donor in good health, enrolled as a control in a pregnancy study.

The chain links TRBV6-5 to TRBJ2-5; no firm D call. Deletions cut 0 bases from V and 5 bases from J, with 10 bases between. Germline V gene data show CDR1 as MNHEY and CDR2 as SVGAGI. This CDR3 is 14 amino acids long. The CDR3 DNA is TGTGCCAGCAGTTACTCCGAGCCCCGGGAGACCCAGTACTTC. The encoded protein is CASSYSEPRETQYF.

The rearrangement links TRBV5-1 to TRBJ1-1; 8 bases match TRBD1. This CDR3 contains 16 residues. The J segment lost 0 bases and the V segment lost 4 bases, leaving 8 bases of the junction unmatched. CDR1 and CDR2 from the germline V gene are SGHRS and YFSETQ. The CDR3 here is CASSIAPGQVNTEAFF. CDR3 DNA sequence: TGCGCCAGCAGCATCGCACCGGGACAGGTGAACACTGAAGCTTTCTTT.

The chain recombines TRBV7-3 with TRBJ2-3; 10 nucleotides agree with TRBD1. Germline values: CDR1 SGHTA, CDR2 FQGTGA. V was clipped by 5 bases and J by 3 bases; unmatched bases: 5. The CDR3 totals 15 residues. The CDR3: CASSTTGGFTDTQYF. The CDR3 DNA sequence: TGTGCCAGCAGCACGACAGGGGGCTTTACAGATACGCAGTATTTT.

The rearrangement joins TRBV7-9 to TRBJ1-4, with TRBD1 identical over 9 bases. The germline CDR1 and CDR2 sequences are SEHNR and FQNEAQ (reference sequence). This CDR3 comprises 19 residues. V shed 8 bases, J shed 0 bases, and the junction held 16 bases outside the gene matches. CDR3 amino acids: CASGRPGTGLRSTNEKLFF. The CDR3 region has the DNA TGTGCCAGCGGGAGACCAGGGACAGGGCTTCGTTCAACTAATGAAAAACTGTTTTTT. Using reference TRBV7-9 and TRBJ1-4 for the parts outside the CDR3, the full variable domain is DTGVSQNPRHKITKRGQNVTFRCDPISEHNRLYWYRQTLGQGPEFLTYFQNEAQLEKSRLLSDRFSAERPKGSFSTLEIQRTEQGDSAMYLCASGRPGTGLRSTNEKLFFGSGTQLSVL.

The V call is TRBV7-2, the J call TRBJ2-3; weak D call: TRBD2 (5 bases). Looked up from germline, CDR1 is SGHTA and CDR2 is FQGNSA. The CDR3 is 13 residues long. Trimming took off 4 bases at V and 4 bases at J, with 9 bases between the two ends. The CDR3 coding sequence is TGTGCCAGCAGCTCACTAGGGCCAGATACGCAGTATTTT. Its translation is CASSSLGPDTQYF. Combining the CDR3 with reference TRBV7-2 and TRBJ2-3 gives the whole variable domain GAGVSQSPSNKVTEKGKDVELRCDPISGHTALYWYRQSLGQGLEFLIYFQGNSAPDKSGLPSDRFSAERTGGSVSTLTIQRTQQEDSAVYLCASSSLGPDTQYFGPGTRLTVL.

The chain is built from TRBV5-1 and TRBJ2-5; D unresolved. There are 11 residues in the CDR3. V lost 5 bases and J 5 bases, leaving 7 bases between the germline ends. Germline V lookup: CDR1 SGHRS, CDR2 YFSETQ. The CDR3 coding sequence is TGCGCCAGCAGGTTCTCGGAGACCCAGTACTTC. It yields the protein CASRFSETQYF.

This rearrangement joins TRBV27 to TRBJ2-5, with 10 bases that match TRBD2. There are 13 residues in the CDR3. Germline V gives CDR1 MNHEY, CDR2 SMNVEV (reference sequence). Unmatched junction bases numbered 1, after V lost 7 bases and J lost 2 bases. The CDR3 reads CASKLAGQETQYF. The CDR3 DNA follows: TGTGCCAGCAAACTAGCGGGACAAGAGACCCAGTACTTC.

This chain uses TRBV25-1 with TRBJ2-2; D is uncertain. The CDR3 extends over 14 amino acids. V was pared by 5 bases and J by 0 bases, with 7 bases between. CDR1 MGHDK and CDR2 SYGVNS come from the germline V gene. CDR3 amino acids: CASSPQANTGELFF. DNA for the CDR3: TGTGCCAGCAGTCCCCAGGCGAACACCGGGGAGCTGTTTTTT.

The chain uses TRBV5-4 and TRBJ2-5, with D possibly being TRBD1 (5 bases). V lost 2 bases and J lost 2, with 10 bases in between. CDR3 length equals 14 residues. The V gene's germline CDR1 is SGHNT and CDR2 YYREEE (reference sequence). CDR3 sequence: CASSFQGFQETQYF. The CDR3 DNA sequence: TGTGCCAGCAGCTTCCAGGGTTTTCAAGAGACCCAGTACTTC.

The chain links TRBV4-3 to TRBJ2-2; 8 bases are shared with TRBD2. CDR3 length: 16 residues. The junction had 8 bases not matched to a gene; V was cut back by 1 base and J by 7 bases. Germline loops: CDR1 LGHNA, CDR2 YSLEER. The CDR3 DNA reads as TGCGCCAGCAGCCAAGGAGGGACTAGTTATATCGGGGAGCTGTTTTTT. Translated, it gives CASSQGGTSYIGELFF.

J is TRBJ2-1 and V is TRBV2; weak D call: TRBD2 (5 bases). The CDR3 extends over 14 amino acids. Germline V gene lookup returns CDR1 SNHLY and CDR2 FYNNEI. V lost 0 bases and J lost 10, with 13 bases in between. The CDR3 DNA follows: TGTGCCAGCAGTGAAGCGAGCGGCTACCTAGAGCAGTTCTTC. The encoded protein is CASSEASGYLEQFF. The whole variable domain, filled in from reference TRBV2 and TRBJ2-1, reads EPEVTQTPSHQVTQMGQEVILRCVPISNHLYFYWYRQILGQKVEFLVSFYNNEISEKSEIFDDQFSVERPDGSNFTLKIRSTKLEDSAMYFCASSEASGYLEQFFGPGTRLTVL.

The rearrangement links TRBV30 to TRBJ1-3, with D unresolved. The CDR3 is 18 residues long. The V gene's germline CDR1 is GTSNPN and CDR2 SVGIG (reference sequence). Deletions cut 1 base from V and 0 bases from J, with 19 bases between. The chain's CDR3 is CAWSGILTGDYSGNTIYF. The CDR3 DNA reads as TGTGCCTGGAGTGGAATACTTACCGGAGACTACTCTGGAAACACCATATATTTT.

This chain uses TRBV6-6 with TRBJ2-2, with 12 bases identical to TRBD2. V dropped 11 bases and J dropped 4; count of bases not matched to a gene: 11. The CDR3 totals 16 residues. CDR1 and CDR2 (germline): MNHNY, SVGAGI (reference sequence). The CDR3 nucleotides read TGTGCCTCTCGGCCACTAGCGGGGGGATCCACCGGGGAGCTGTTTTTT. Translation gives CASRPLAGGSTGELFF.

The gene calls are TRBV5-4 and TRBJ2-3, with D tentatively TRBD1 (6 bases). V was trimmed by 0 bases and J by 5 bases, leaving 16 bases between them. Germline V gene lookup returns CDR1 SGHNT and CDR2 YYREEE (reference sequence). The CDR3 length is 16 residues. The CDR3 reads CASSLGGAGAKDTQYF. The CDR3 coding sequence is TGTGCCAGCAGCTTGGGGGGCGCAGGGGCAAAAGATACGCAGTATTTT.

The chain combines TRBV5-1 with TRBJ2-7; D may be TRBD1 (6 bases). This CDR3 is built from 14 residues. The ends were cut back, 0 bases at V and 3 bases at J, with 10 bases in the middle. Germline CDR1 SGHRS, CDR2 YFSETQ. The CDR3 DNA reads TGCGCCAGCAGCTTGGGCGGACAGTTCTACGAGCAGTACTTC. It specifies CASSLGGQFYEQYF.

The V and J genes are TRBV7-2 and TRBJ1-4, with unresolved D. V gave up 5 bases and J gave up 10 bases, with 11 bases separating them. CDR3 length: 12 residues. Germline V gene lookup returns CDR1 SGHTA and CDR2 FQGNSA. This chain's CDR3 is CASSRITGKLFF. The CDR3 DNA reads TGTGCCAGCAGCCGAATAACGGGAAAACTGTTTTTT.

The V call is TRBV18, the J call TRBJ1-1; 7 bases agree with TRBD1. V shed 3 bases, J shed 5 bases, and the junction held 3 bases outside the gene matches. Germline-derived CDR1 and CDR2 are KGHSH and LQKENI. There are 13 residues in the CDR3. CDR3 sequence: CASSPTGSTEAFF. CDR3 nucleotides: TGTGCCAGCTCACCGACAGGGTCGACTGAAGCTTTCTTT. The whole variable domain, remainder taken from reference TRBV18 and TRBJ1-1, is NAGVMQNPRHLVRRRGQEARLRCSPMKGHSHVYWYRQLPEEGLKFMVYLQKENIIDESGMPKERFSAEFPKEGPSILRIQQVVRGDSAAYFCASSPTGSTEAFFGQGTRLTVV.

The chain links TRBV7-9 to TRBJ2-3; 8 bases match TRBD1. Trimming removed 4 bases from V and 5 bases from J; junction bases left unmatched: 8. Germline-derived CDR1 and CDR2 are SEHNR and FQNEAQ (reference sequence). This CDR3 has 15 amino acids. The DNA of the CDR3 is TGTGCCAGCAGCTCCAGAGACAGGGGAATAGATACGCAGTATTTT. This sequence encodes CASSSRDRGIDTQYF. The variable domain in full, completed from reference TRBV7-9 and TRBJ2-3, reads DTGVSQNPRHKITKRGQNVTFRCDPISEHNRLYWYRQTLGQGPEFLTYFQNEAQLEKSRLLSDRFSAERPKGSFSTLEIQRTEQGDSAMYLCASSSRDRGIDTQYFGPGTRLTVL.

This clone turned up a few times. V gene TRBV7-2 combines with J gene TRBJ2-1, with 10 nucleotides matching TRBD2. The germline CDR1 and CDR2 sequences are SGHTA and FQGNSA. Trimming at V came to 0 bases and at J to 4 bases, leaving 3 bases not matched to a gene. This CDR3 spans 16 amino acids. The CDR3: CASSLASGGLYNEQFF. The CDR3 DNA follows: TGTGCCAGCAGCTTAGCTAGCGGGGGGTTGTACAATGAGCAGTTCTTC.

V usage is TRBV19 and J usage is TRBJ1-5; D is unresolved. Trimming stripped 5 bases from V and 3 bases from J, with 14 bases between. The CDR3 sequence is 15 residues long. CDR1 is LNHDA and CDR2 is SQIVND in the germline V gene (reference sequence). The CDR3 reads CASSLLDGDNQPQHF. The CDR3 coding sequence is TGTGCCAGTAGTTTACTTGACGGAGACAATCAGCCCCAGCATTTT. Supplemented by reference TRBV19 and TRBJ1-5, the full variable domain reads DGGITQSPKYLFRKEGQNVTLSCEQNLNHDAMYWYRQDPGQGLRLIYYSQIVNDFQKGDIAEGYSVSREKKESFPLTVTSAQKNPTAFYLCASSLLDGDNQPQHFGDGTRLSIL.

The CDR3 DNA follows: TGCGCCAGCAGCTTGGAACAGGGCACTGAAGCTTTCTTT. Encoded protein: CASSLEQGTEAFF. This sequence joins TRBV5-1 and TRBJ1-1; D is possibly TRBD1 (6 bases). The CDR3 totals 13 residues. The ends were cut back, 0 bases at V and 4 bases at J, with 7 bases in the middle. CDR1 is SGHRS, CDR2 YFSETQ, per germline.

V gene TRBV9 combines with J gene TRBJ1-1, with D unclear. Trimming left V 6 bases short and J 8 bases short, with 20 bases between. This CDR3 comprises 14 residues. Germline loops: CDR1 SGDLS, CDR2 YYNGEE. The DNA for the CDR3 is TGTGCCAGCACCTCCGACCCGGGAAAGCAAGAAGCTTTCTTT. Protein: CASTSDPGKQEAFF. The whole variable domain, filled in from reference TRBV9 and TRBJ1-1, reads DSGVTQTPKHLITATGQRVTLRCSPRSGDLSVYWYQQSLDQGLQFLIQYYNGEERAKGNILERFSAQQFPDLHSELNLSSLELGDSALYFCASTSDPGKQEAFFGQGTRLTVV.

This clone has more than one count but fewer than ten. This chain links TRBV4-2 with TRBJ1-1; the D is unclear. The CDR3 runs to 17 residues. The V end lost 0 bases, the J end lost 0 bases, and 14 bases lay between the germline ends. In germline, CDR1 is LGHNA, CDR2 YNFKEQ. CDR3 region: CASSQDPSEGMNTEAFF. CDR3 DNA: TGTGCCAGCAGCCAAGATCCTTCGGAGGGTATGAACACTGAAGCTTTCTTT.

The V and J genes are TRBV10-3 and TRBJ2-3, with 9 bases fitting TRBD2. Germline lookup yields CDR1 ENHRY and CDR2 SYGVKD. This CDR3 spans 16 amino acids. Germline trimming cut 8 bases from V and 3 bases from J; bases unmatched to any gene: 12. The CDR3 DNA reads as TGTGCCATCGGGCTAGCGGGGCCCTCGGGTACAGATACGCAGTATTTT. It specifies CAIGLAGPSGTDTQYF.

This sequence joins TRBV19 and TRBJ1-2, with D unclear. Trimming shortened V by 0 bases and J by 7 bases, and 15 bases separated the two germline ends. The CDR3 spans 15 residues. Looked up from germline, CDR1 is LNHDA and CDR2 is SQIVND (reference sequence). The CDR3 protein is CASSIDLEGAGGYTF. Written as DNA, the CDR3 is TGTGCCAGTAGTATAGATCTCGAGGGCGCAGGTGGCTACACCTTC.

V usage is TRBV11-2 and J usage is TRBJ2-3; D ambiguous. Germline V gene sequence: CDR1 SGHAT, CDR2 FQNNGV. The CDR3 is made up of 14 amino acids. Trimming took off 1 base at V and 2 bases at J, with 7 bases between the two ends. The CDR3, as DNA: TGTGCCAGCAGCTTAGGGCAGTTCACAGATACGCAGTATTTT. It is translated as CASSLGQFTDTQYF.

This chain connects TRBV5-5 to TRBJ1-4; D perhaps matches TRBD1 (5 bases). The V gene's germline CDR1 is SGHKS and CDR2 YYEKEE (reference sequence). Trimming took 1 base from V and 7 from J, leaving 11 bases between them. This CDR3 spans 14 amino acids. Here the CDR3 DNA reads TGTGCCAGCAGCTTGTCGGGGGGGGGTGAAAAACTGTTTTTT. Translated, it gives CASSLSGGGEKLFF.

The chain links TRBV11-3 to TRBJ2-6; D call uncertain. The germline gives CDR1 SGHNT, CDR2 YENEEA. The CDR3 is 15 residues long. Trimming stripped 5 bases from V and 0 bases from J, with 8 bases between. CDR3 amino acids: CASSPTGSGANVLTF. DNA for the CDR3: TGTGCCAGCAGCCCCACGGGCTCTGGGGCCAACGTCCTGACTTTC. Drawing the rest from reference TRBV11-3 and TRBJ2-6, the complete variable domain is EAGVVQSPRYKIIEKKQPVAFWCNPISGHNTLYWYLQNLGQGPELLIRYENEEAVDDSQLPKDRFSAERLKGVDSTLKIQPAELGDSAVYLCASSPTGSGANVLTFGAGSRLTVL.

This chain uses TRBV2 with TRBJ1-6, with 9 bases identical to TRBD1. Per germline, CDR1 SNHLY and CDR2 FYNNEI. J was trimmed by 4 bases and V by 5 bases; bases with no gene match: 9. The CDR3 sequence is 17 residues long. The CDR3 DNA follows: TGTGCCAGCAGTAAGATGCCGGGACAGGGATATAATTCACCCCTCCACTTT. Its translation is CASSKMPGQGYNSPLHF. The variable domain in full, with the rest retrieved from reference TRBV2 and TRBJ1-6, is EPEVTQTPSHQVTQMGQEVILRCVPISNHLYFYWYRQILGQKVEFLVSFYNNEISEKSEIFDDQFSVERPDGSNFTLKIRSTKLEDSAMYFCASSKMPGQGYNSPLHFGNGTRLTVT.